The clone carrying this T cell receptor beta chain appeared many times. The V gene's germline CDR1 is LNHDA and CDR2 SQIVND (reference sequence). Trimming cost V 5 bases and J 3 bases, with 8 bases left between them. The CDR3 length is 12 residues. These data come from a study of T cells in Graves' hyperthyroidism and ophthalmopathy. Study context: Peripheral blood collection took place at initial diagnosis, before any treatment.

TCR beta CDR3 regions were amplified from RNA. HTBI primers were employed in a first-round RT-PCR of the TCR CDR3. Via MiXCR, TCRdb re-called the multiplex PCR reads, giving one row per CDR3 protein. In the table there are approximately 610,000 distinct CDR3 sequences, roughly 14% of which are singletons. Researchers barred patients who had uncontrolled infection, other autoimmune disease, pregnancy or lactation. Fresh 10 ml peripheral blood yielded PBMCs. V gene TRBV19 combines with J gene TRBJ2-7; D call uncertain. The sample comprised blood. The TCR sequence derives from a middle-aged woman with Graves' ophthalmopathy. This CDR3 reads CASSPGYYEQYF. The CDR3 bases are TGTGCCAGTAGTCCCGGGTACTACGAGCAGTACTTC. Full variable domain (remainder filled in from reference TRBV19 and TRBJ2-7): DGGITQSPKYLFRKEGQNVTLSCEQNLNHDAMYWYRQDPGQGLRLIYYSQIVNDFQKGDIAEGYSVSREKKESFPLTVTSAQKNPTAFYLCASSPGYYEQYFGPGTRLTVT.